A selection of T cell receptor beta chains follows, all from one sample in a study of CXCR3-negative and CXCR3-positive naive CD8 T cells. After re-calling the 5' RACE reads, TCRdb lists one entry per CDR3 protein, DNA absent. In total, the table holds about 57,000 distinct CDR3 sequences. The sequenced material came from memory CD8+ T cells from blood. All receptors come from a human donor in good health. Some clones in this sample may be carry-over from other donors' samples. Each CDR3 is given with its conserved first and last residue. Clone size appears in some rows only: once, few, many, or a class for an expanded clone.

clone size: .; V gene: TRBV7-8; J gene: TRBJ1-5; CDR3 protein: CASSLALSNSNQPQHF
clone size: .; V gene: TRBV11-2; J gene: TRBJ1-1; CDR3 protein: CASSLDTGPTEAFF
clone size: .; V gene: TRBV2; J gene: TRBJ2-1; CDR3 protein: CASRTSDSWNEQFF
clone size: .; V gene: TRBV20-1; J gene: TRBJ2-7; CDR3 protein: CSARLQGALRNEQYF
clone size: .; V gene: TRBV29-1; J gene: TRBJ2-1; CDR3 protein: CSVTGTSSYNEQFF
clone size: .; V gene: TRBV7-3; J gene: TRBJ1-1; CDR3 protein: CASSLNNLDTEAFF
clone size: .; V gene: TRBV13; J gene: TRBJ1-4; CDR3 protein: CASSLGGGNEKLFF
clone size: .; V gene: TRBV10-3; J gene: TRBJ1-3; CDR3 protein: CAISESKGEVTIYF
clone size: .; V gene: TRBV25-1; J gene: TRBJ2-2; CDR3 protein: CASSDYTGELFF
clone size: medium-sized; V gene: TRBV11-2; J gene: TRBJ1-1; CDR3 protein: CASSLATGWEAFF
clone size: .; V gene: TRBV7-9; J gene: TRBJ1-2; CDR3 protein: CASSSDIDGYTF
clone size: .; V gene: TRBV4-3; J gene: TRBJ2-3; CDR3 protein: CASSQDASLTDTQYF
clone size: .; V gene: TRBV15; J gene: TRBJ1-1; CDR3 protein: CATSRASGGVHTEAFF
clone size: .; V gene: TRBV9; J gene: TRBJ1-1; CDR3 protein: CASSVEAGLPSEAFF
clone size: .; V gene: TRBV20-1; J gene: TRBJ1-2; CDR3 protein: CSAKDKLADNYGYTF
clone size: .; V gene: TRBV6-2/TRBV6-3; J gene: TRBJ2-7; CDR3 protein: CASSYGGGSYEQYF
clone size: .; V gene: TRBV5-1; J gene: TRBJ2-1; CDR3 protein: CASSFGLAKFF
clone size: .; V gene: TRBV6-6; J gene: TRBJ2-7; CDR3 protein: CASSYRAYEQYF
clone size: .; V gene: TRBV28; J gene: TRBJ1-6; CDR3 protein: CASSFRQSSYNSPLHF
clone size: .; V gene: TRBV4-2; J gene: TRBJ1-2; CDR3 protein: CASIQAVGSYGYTF
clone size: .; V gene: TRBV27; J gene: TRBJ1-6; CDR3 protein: CASSLQGAGSPLHF
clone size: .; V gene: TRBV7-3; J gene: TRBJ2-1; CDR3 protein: CASSSTGYDEQFF
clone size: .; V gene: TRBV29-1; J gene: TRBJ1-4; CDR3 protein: CSGLENEKLFF
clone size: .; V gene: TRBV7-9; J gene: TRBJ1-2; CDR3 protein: CASSPTSGQSYGYTF
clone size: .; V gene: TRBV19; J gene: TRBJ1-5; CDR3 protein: CASSMWTEDQPQHF
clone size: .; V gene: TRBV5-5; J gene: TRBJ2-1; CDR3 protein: CASSFQDRHNEQFF
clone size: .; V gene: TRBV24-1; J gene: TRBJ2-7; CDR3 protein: CATSFGPQQYF
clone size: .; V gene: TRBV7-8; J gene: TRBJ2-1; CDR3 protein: CASSLATGILSYNEQFF
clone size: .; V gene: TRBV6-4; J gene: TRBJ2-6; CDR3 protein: CASSDSSTGLSGANVLTF
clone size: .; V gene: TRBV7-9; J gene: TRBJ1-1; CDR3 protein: CASSDRDEGSGEAFF
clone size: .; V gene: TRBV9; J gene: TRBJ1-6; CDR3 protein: CASSKGDSSSPLHF
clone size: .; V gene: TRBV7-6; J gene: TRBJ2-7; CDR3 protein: CASSLEVTAGIEQYF
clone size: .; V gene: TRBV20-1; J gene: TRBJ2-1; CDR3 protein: CSAFPISGSRYNEQFF
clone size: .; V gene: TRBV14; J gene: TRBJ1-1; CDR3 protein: CASSSFGEYTEAFF
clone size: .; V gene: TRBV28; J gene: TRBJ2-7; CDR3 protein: CASCLVGLGEQYF
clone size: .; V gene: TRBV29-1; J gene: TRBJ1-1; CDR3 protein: CSVEDDTIEAFF
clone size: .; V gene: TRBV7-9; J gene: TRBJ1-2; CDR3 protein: CASSLNGPTNYGYTF
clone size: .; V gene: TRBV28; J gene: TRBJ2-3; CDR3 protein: CASSLQGVGWADTQYF
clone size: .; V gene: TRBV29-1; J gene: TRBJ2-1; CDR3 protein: CSVDPLEAGGLTEQFF
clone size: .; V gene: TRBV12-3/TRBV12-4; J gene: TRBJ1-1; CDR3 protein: CASRPLGGTEAFF
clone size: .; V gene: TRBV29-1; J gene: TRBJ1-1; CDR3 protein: CSVDRGTGTEAFF
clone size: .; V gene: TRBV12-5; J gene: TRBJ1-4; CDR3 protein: CASASTASIGTGVEKLFF
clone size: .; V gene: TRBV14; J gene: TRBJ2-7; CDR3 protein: CASSQGGLAGYEQYF
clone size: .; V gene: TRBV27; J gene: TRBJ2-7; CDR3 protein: CASSLGDGTYEQYF
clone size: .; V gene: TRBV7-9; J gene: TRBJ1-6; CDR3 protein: CASRAGDSPLHF
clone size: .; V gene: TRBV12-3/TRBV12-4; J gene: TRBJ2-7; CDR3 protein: CASSTGNLPYEQYF
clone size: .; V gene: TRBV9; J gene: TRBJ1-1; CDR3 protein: CASSVGTGVGTEAFF
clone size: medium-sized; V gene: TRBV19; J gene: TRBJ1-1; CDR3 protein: CASSYRDTEAFF
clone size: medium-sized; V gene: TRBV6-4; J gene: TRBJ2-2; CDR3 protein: CASSENAGVGGELFF
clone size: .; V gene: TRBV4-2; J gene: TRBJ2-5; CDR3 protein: CASSQELAGGTDQETQYF
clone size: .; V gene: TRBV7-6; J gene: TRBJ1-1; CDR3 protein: CASSTGVNTEAFF
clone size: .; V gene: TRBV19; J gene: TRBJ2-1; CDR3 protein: CASSILGGHSYNEQFF
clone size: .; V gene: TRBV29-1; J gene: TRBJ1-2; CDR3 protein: CSVRAAGVYEEGYTF
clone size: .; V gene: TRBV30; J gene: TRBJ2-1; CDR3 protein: CAWRAGTASYNEQFF